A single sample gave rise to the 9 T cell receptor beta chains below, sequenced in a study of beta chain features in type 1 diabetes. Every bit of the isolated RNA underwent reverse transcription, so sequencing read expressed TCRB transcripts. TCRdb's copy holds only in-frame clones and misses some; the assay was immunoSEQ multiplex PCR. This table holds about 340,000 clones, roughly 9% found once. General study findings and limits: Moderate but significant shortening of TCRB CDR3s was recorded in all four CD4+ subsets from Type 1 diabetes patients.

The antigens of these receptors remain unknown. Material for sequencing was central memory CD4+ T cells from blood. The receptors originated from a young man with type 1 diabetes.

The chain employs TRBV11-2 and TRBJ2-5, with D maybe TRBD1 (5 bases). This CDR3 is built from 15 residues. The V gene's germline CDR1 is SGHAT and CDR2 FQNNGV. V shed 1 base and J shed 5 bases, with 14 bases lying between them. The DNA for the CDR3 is TGTGCCAGCAGCTTAGGCGGACAAAACTGGGAGACCCAGTACTTC. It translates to CASSLGGQNWETQYF.

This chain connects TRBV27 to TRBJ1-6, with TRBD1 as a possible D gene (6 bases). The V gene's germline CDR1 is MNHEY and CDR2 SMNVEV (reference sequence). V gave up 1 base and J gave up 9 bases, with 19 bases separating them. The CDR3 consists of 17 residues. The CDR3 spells CASSLLAAGAYPSPLHF. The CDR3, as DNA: TGTGCCAGCAGTTTATTGGCGGCGGGGGCTTATCCTTCACCCCTCCACTTT.

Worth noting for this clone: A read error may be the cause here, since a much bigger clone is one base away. As DNA, the CDR3 is TGTGCCAGCTCGGAGACCGGGGGGGAGCTGTTTTTT. Translated: CASSETGGELFF. V is TRBV25-1 and J is TRBJ2-2; no clear D. Trimming took 8 bases from V and 8 from J, leaving 12 bases between them. This CDR3 comprises 12 residues. In germline, CDR1 is MGHDK, CDR2 SYGVNS.

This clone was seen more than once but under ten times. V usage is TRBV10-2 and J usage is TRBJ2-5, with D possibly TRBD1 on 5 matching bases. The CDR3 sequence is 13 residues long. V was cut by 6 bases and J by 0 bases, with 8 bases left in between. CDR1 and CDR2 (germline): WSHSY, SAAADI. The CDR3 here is CASSRTNQETQYF. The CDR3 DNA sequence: TGCGCCAGCAGCAGGACAAACCAAGAGACCCAGTACTTC.

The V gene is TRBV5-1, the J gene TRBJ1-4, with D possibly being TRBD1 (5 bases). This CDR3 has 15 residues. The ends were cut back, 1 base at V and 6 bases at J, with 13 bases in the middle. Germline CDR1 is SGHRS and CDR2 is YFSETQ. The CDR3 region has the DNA TGCGCCAGCAGCTTGCGTCCGGGGGTTGATGAAAAACTGTTTTTT. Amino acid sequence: CASSLRPGVDEKLFF.

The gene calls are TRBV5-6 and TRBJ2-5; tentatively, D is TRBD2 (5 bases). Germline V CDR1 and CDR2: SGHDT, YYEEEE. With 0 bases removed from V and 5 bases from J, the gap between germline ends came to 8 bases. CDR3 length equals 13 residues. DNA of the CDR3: TGTGCCAGCAGCTTGGTGGGGAGTGAGACCCAGTACTTC. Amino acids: CASSLVGSETQYF.

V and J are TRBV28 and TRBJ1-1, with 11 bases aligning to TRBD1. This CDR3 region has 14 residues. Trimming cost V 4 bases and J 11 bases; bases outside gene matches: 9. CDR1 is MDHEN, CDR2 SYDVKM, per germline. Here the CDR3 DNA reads TGTGCCAGCAGTTCAGGGACAGGGGGTGGGAGCGCTTTCTTT. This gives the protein CASSSGTGGGSAFF.

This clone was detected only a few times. The CDR3 region has the DNA TGTGCCAGCAGTGAAGCAAGGAGGAGCAATCAGCCCCAGCATTTT. It is translated as CASSEARRSNQPQHF. This sequence joins TRBV6-1 and TRBJ1-5, with D hard to call. Between the trimmed V and J ends, which lost 0 bases and 1 base, there was a span of 7 bases. The CDR3 sequence is 15 residues long. The germline gives CDR1 MNHNS, CDR2 SASEGT.

In DNA form, the CDR3 reads TGTGCCAGCAGACCTACAGGGAAACTTACCTACGAGCAGTACTTC. Translation gives CASRPTGKLTYEQYF. The chain couples TRBV6-5 to TRBJ2-7, with D possibly being TRBD1 (6 bases). The germline V gene encodes CDR1 MNHEY and CDR2 SVGAGI. The CDR3 sequence is 15 residues long. The V gene lost 6 bases and the J gene lost 2 bases, with 17 bases spanning the gap.